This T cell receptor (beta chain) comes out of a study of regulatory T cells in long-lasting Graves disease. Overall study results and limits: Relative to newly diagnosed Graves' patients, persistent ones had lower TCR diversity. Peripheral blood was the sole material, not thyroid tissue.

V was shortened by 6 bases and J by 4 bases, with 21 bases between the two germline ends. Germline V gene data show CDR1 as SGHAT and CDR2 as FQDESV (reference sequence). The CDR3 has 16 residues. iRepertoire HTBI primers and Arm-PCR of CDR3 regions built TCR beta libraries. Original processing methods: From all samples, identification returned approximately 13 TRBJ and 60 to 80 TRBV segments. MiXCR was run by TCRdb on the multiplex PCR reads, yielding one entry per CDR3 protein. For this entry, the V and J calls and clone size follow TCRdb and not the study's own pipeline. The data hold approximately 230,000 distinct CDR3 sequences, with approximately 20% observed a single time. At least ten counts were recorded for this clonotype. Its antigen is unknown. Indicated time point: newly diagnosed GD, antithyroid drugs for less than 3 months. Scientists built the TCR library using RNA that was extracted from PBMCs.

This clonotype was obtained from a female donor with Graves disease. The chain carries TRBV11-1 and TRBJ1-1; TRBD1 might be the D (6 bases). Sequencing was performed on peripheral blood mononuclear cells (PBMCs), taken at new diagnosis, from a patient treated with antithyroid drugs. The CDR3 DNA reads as TGTGCCAGCAGGGACCGTCCGGTGACAGGCGGCACTGAAGCTTTCTTT. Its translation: CASRDRPVTGGTEAFF. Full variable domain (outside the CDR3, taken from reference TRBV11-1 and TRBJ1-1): EAEVAQSPRYKITEKSQAVAFWCDPISGHATLYWYRQILGQGPELLVQFQDESVVDDSQLPKDRFSAERLKGVDSTLKIQPAELGDSAMYLCASRDRPVTGGTEAFFGQGTRLTVV.